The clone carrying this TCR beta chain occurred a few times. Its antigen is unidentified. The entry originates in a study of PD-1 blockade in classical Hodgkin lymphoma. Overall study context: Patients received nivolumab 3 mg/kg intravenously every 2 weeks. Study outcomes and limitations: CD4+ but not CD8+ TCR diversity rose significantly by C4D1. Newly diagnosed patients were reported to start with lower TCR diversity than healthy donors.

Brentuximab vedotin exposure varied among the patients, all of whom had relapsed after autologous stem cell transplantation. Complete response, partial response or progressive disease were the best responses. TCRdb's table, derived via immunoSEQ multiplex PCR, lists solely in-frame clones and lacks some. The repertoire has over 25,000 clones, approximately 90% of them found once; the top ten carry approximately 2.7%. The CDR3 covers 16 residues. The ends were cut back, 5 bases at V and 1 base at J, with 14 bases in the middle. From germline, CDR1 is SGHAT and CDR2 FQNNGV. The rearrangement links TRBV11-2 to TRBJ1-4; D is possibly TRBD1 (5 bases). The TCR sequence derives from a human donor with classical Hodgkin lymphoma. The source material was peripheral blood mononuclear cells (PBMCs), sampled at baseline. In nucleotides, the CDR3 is TGTGCCAGCAGCCCCGGCGGGAGGGGAACTAATGAAAAACTGTTTTTT. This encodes CASSPGGRGTNEKLFF.